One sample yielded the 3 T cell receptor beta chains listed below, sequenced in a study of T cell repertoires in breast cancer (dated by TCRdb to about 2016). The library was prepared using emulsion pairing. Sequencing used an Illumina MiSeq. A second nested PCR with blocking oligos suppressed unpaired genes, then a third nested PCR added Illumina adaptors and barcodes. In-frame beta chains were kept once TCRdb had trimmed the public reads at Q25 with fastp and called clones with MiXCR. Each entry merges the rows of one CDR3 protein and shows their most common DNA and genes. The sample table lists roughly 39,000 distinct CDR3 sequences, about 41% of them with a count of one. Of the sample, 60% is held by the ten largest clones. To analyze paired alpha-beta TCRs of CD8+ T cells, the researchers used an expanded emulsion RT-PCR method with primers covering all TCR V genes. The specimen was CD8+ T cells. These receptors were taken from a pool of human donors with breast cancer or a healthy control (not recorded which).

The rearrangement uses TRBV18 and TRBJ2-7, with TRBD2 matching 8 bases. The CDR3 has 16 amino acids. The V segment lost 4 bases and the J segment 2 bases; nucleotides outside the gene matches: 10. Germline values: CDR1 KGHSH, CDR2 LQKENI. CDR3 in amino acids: CASSLPGLESPYEQYF. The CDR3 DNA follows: TGTGCCAGCTCACTTCCGGGACTAGAATCCCCCTACGAGCAGTACTTC. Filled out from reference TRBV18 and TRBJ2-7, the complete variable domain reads NAGVMQNPRHLVRRRGQEARLRCSPMKGHSHVYWYRQLPEEGLKFMVYLQKENIIDESGMPKERFSAEFPKEGPSILRIQQVVRGDSAAYFCASSLPGLESPYEQYFGPGTRLTVT.

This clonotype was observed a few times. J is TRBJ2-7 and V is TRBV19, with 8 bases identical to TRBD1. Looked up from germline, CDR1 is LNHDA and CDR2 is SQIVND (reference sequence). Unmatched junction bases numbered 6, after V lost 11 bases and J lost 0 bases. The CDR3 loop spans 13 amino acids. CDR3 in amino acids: CACGQGLSYEQYF. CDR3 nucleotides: TGTGCCTGCGGACAGGGCCTCTCCTACGAGCAGTACTTC.

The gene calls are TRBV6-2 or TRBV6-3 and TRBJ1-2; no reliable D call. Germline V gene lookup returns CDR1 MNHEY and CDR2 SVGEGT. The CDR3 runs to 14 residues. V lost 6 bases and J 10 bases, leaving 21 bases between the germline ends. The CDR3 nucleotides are TGTGCCAGCAGGCCAACGGGCGCTAACTATAACTACACCTTC. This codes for CASRPTGANYNYTF.